Included here is one T cell receptor (beta chain) sequence, with context. Trimming took 4 bases from V and 2 from J, leaving 5 bases between them. The CDR3 totals 12 residues. Germline loops: CDR1 KGHSH, CDR2 LQKENI. The sample comes from a study of control samples from healthy donors and cancer patients. TCRdb's copy holds only in-frame clones and misses some; the assay was immunoSEQ multiplex PCR. The repertoire holds tens of thousands of clones, with approximately 86% as singletons. Specimen: blood. This sequence joins TRBV18 and TRBJ1-2, with unresolved D. The receptor was derived from a young man in good health. Written as DNA, the CDR3 is TGTGCCAGCTCACAGGAGAACTATGGCTACACCTTC. Protein sequence: CASSQENYGYTF.